This TCR beta chain derives from a study of molecular identifiers for immune sequencing clone quantification. Study-level points and caveats: Underestimation of highly expanded clone sizes could arise where identical TCR molecules share a barcode. Clones above 20 RNA copies held over 98% of effector molecules, under 1% in naive cells.

This clonotype was seen a few times. Its antigen is unidentified. Sorted cells numbering roughly 18,000 to 1,000,000, with 10%, 30% or 50% RNA, yielded the naive CD8 libraries. Naive CD8 T cell sorting was performed on the CD8+CD4-CCR7+CD45RA+ phenotype. MiXCR, run by TCRdb on the PCR reads, gives a single entry per CDR3 protein. This table holds about 640,000 distinct CDR3 sequences, roughly 21% found once. The CDR3 is 15 residues long. V shed 5 bases and J 2 bases; nucleotides not matched to a gene: 9. CDR1 and CDR2 (germline): SGHVS, FNYEAQ. This receptor was taken from a human donor in good health. Some libraries in this study had Jurkat cell RNA spiked in. The sample comprised naive CD8+ T cells from blood, with Jurkat cell RNA spiked in. As for subset: FACS-sorted CD8+CD4-CCR7+CD45RA+ naive T cells. The V and J genes are TRBV7-6 and TRBJ2-7, with TRBD1 matching 7 bases. The CDR3 sequence is CASSPRTGTPYEQYF. CDR3 bases: TGTGCCAGCAGCCCCAGGACAGGTACTCCCTACGAGCAGTACTTC. The full variable domain, in which reference TRBV7-6 and TRBJ2-7 provide the parts outside the CDR3, is GAGVSQSPRYKVTKRGQDVALRCDPISGHVSLYWYRQALGQGPEFLTYFNYEAQQDKSGLPNDRFSAERPEGSISTLTIQRTEQRDSAMYRCASSPRTGTPYEQYFGPGTRLTVT.